This entry lists 2 T cell receptor beta chains sequenced from one sample in a study of T cell clonotyping in hematopoietic cell transplantation. Libraries were prepared by immunoSEQ multiplex PCR; TCRdb keeps only in-frame clonotypes and omits some of them. The table shows 9,000 to 15,000 clones, with almost 50% occurring only once. Sequencing was done on a sample of peripheral blood mononuclear cells. The receptor set was obtained from a man aged 45-65 years in good health. Some clones in this sample may be carry-over from other donors' samples.

This clone was seen a handful of times. J is TRBJ1-2 and V is TRBV7-8; D possibly corresponds to TRBD1 (6 bases). Per the germline V gene, CDR1 is SGHVS and CDR2 is FQNEAQ. Trimming removed 3 bases from V and 3 bases from J, with 14 bases in between. The length of the CDR3 is 15 residues. The CDR3 DNA reads TGTGCCAGCAGCTTGAGGGGGGGCTTGGACTATGGCTACACCTTC. Translation: CASSLRGGLDYGYTF. The full variable domain, in which reference TRBV7-8 and TRBJ1-2 provide the parts outside the CDR3, is GAGVSQSPRYKVAKRGQDVALRCDPISGHVSLFWYQQALGQGPEFLTYFQNEAQLDKSGLPSDRFFAERPEGSVSTLKIQRTQQEDSAVYLCASSLRGGLDYGYTFGSGTRLTVV.

This clone was picked up one time. The chain carries TRBV9 and TRBJ2-3; D is undetermined. V lost 3 bases to trimming and J lost 2 bases, with 4 bases between them. Germline V CDR1 and CDR2: SGDLS, YYNGEE. The CDR3 extends over 12 amino acids. CDR3 sequence reads: CASSENTDTQYF. The CDR3 nucleotides read TGTGCCAGCAGCGAGAACACAGATACGCAGTATTTT.